A few counts support the clone carrying this TCR beta chain. Its antigen is not identified. This sample was taken from a study of identical twins. Study-wide results and caveats: Excess low generation probability was seen in twin-shared out-of-frame alpha sequences.

There were only healthy Caucasians among the donors. MiXCR, run by TCRdb on the 5' RACE reads, gives a single entry per CDR3 protein. The top ten clones hold about 1.6% of a sample with some 600,000 distinct CDR3 sequences, under 8.5% of them seen once. The CDR3 sequence is 13 residues long. The V and J ends lost 6 bases and 7 bases, in that order; junction bases with no gene match: 4. The same sample was also used in a study of yellow fever vaccine responses in identical twins. This second report adds: Reportedly, the response of twins' T cells to the vaccine seemed partly convergent, partly personalized.

This sequence was found in a woman aged 18-29 years in good health. The rearrangement uses TRBV12-3 or TRBV12-4 and TRBJ2-2; 8 bases line up with TRBD1. Sequencing was performed on PBMCs. The CDR3 region has the DNA TGTGCCAGCAGCGGAGGGACAGGCGGGGAGCTGTTTTTT. Protein product: CASSGGTGGELFF.